This record looks at one T cell receptor beta chain sequence and its context. Its antigen is unidentified. TCRdb keeps only in-frame clones here, not all; method: immunoSEQ multiplex PCR. This table has about 130,000 clones, roughly 89% appearing once. The record originates from a study of T cell responses to AZD1222 COVID-19 vaccine. Germline CDR1 and CDR2: KGHSH and LQKENI. The CDR3 loop spans 13 amino acids. V gave up 6 bases and J gave up 0 bases, with 8 bases separating them. Study results and limitations: Repertoires were obtained only post-peak T cell response. Nearly half of spike-specific TCRs reportedly go after variant regions that carry no mutations.

The J gene is TRBJ1-1, the V gene TRBV18; D remains ambiguous. This receptor was taken from an adult in good health. The material was peripheral blood, obtained on day 0 of AZD1222 vaccination. CDR3 bases: TGTGCCAGCTCCCCGGGCCTGAACACTGAAGCTTTCTTT. Residues: CASSPGLNTEAFF.